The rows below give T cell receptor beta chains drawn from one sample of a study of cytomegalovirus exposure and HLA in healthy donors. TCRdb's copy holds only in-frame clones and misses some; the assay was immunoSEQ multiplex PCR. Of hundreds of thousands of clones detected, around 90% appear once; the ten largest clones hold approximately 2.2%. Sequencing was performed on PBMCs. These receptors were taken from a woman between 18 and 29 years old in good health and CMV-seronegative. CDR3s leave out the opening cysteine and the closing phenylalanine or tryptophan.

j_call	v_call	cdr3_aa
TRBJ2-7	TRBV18	ASSPGTEQY
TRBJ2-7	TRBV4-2	ASSQEVGGLGSHEQY
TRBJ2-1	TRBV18	ASSPQPGLAGGPNEQF
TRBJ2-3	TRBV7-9	SSSALADTQY
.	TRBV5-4	ASSPRILYSDRPYEQY
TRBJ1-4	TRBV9	ASSVDGAQNEKLF
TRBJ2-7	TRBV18	ASSPRYEQY
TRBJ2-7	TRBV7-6	ASSFSDGGYEQY
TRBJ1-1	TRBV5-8	ASSSQAF
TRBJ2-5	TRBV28	ASTDRDRDGETQY
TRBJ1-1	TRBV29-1	SVDYRDRSYTEAF
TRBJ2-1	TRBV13	ASSSETSGQF
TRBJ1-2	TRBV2	ASSFQGQGPYGYT
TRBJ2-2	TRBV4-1	ASRPGGVPTGELF
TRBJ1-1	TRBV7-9	ASSSATGDTEAF
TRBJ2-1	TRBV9	ASSQGYNEQF
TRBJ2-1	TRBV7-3	ASSLTRGSVDEQF
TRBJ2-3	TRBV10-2	ASSERRGAYTDTQY
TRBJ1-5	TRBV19	ATRDSNQPQH
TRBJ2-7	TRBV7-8	ASSGNYEQY
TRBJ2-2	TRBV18	ASQYFGQTTGELF
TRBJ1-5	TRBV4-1	ASSQRQVGDQPQH
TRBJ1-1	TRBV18	ASSLRQGAANTEAF
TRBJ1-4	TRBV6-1	ASSESTGRGDEKLF
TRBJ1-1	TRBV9	ASSASGWTEAF
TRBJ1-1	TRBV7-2	ASSPQPQGVNTEAF
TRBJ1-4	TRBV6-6	ASIGGHPTNEKLF
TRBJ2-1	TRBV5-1	ASSFGLAGGVSYNEQF
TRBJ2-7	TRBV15	ATSRSGGSSYEQY
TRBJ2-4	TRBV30	AWSKENIQY
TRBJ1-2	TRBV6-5	ASIEGGGYGYT
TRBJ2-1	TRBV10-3	AVQGQLYNEQF
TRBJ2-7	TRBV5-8	ASSSGPGLSYEQY
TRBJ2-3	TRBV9	ASSVSGGNTDTQY
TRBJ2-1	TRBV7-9	ASRPRQGATYNEQF
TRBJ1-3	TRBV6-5	ASREQVGNTIY
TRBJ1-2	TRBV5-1	ASSLEVGGQGTYGYT
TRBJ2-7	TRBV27	ASSSGQGEDEQY
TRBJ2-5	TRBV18	ASSPGVGVTQY
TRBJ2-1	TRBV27	ASRTPGLRSYNEQF
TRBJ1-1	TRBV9	ASSRGQGATEAF